These 24 T cell receptor beta chains were sequenced from one sample in a study of blood T cell repertoires in COVID-19 (dated by TCRdb to 2020 to 2022). Library prep was done by the immunoSEQ multiplex PCR assay. In TCRdb, the immuneACCESS table is reduced to in-frame sequences with V and J assigned. These tables do not hold every clone; where another copy was compared, an unresolved V gene accounts for under half, and the others remain unexplained. A total of over 120,000 clones appear in this sample, around 87% of them only once. Approximately 10% of the sample is held by the ten biggest clonotypes. The sample comprised PBMCs or T cells enriched from blood (not recorded which). These TCRs come from a man aged 55-75 years who had recovered from COVID-19.

The chain combines TRBV21-1 with TRBJ1-2; the D call of TRBD1 is as the table states it, not checked on the DNA. TRBV21-1 is marked as a pseudogene. This CDR3 has 15 residues. CDR3 DNA sequence: TGTGCCAGCAGCAAAGGGGCAGGGCTCGACTATGGCTACACCTTC. It yields the protein CASSKGAGLDYGYTF.

This clone was recorded only once. The rearrangement uses TRBV4-2 and TRBJ2-1; D may be TRBD2 (5 bases). The V and J ends lost 4 bases and 7 bases respectively, with 17 bases between them. CDR3 length equals 15 residues. CDR1 and CDR2 from the germline V gene are LGHNA and YNFKEQ. This chain's CDR3 is CASSLQLGPRNEQFF. The CDR3 DNA sequence: TGTGCCAGCAGCCTTCAACTAGGCCCCCGGAATGAGCAGTTCTTC.

CDR3 sequence: CASTIRGGLNNEQFF. CDR3 in DNA: TGTGCCTCGACCATACGGGGGGGTCTCAACAATGAGCAGTTCTTC. The rearrangement links TRBV11-1 to TRBJ2-1; TRBD2 matches 8 bases. The CDR3 sequence is 15 residues long. V dropped 11 bases and J dropped 5; count of bases not matched to a gene: 14. CDR1 is SGHAT and CDR2 is FQDESV in the germline V gene (reference sequence). The variable domain in full, completed from reference TRBV11-1 and TRBJ2-1, reads EAEVAQSPRYKITEKSQAVAFWCDPISGHATLYWYRQILGQGPELLVQFQDESVVDDSQLPKDRFSAERLKGVDSTLKIQPAELGDSAMYLCASTIRGGLNNEQFFGPGTRLTVL.

V gene TRBV2 combines with J gene TRBJ1-4; D not resolved. Germline V lookup: CDR1 SNHLY, CDR2 FYNNEI. Trimming stripped 1 base from V and 1 base from J, with 4 bases between. This CDR3 is 14 amino acids long. The CDR3 protein is CASSEGGTNEKLFF. The DNA of the CDR3 is TGTGCCAGCAGTGAAGGCGGAACTAATGAAAAACTGTTTTTT.

V gene TRBV6-5 combines with J gene TRBJ2-7; 10 bases line up with TRBD1. V trimming: 5 bases; J trimming: 5 bases; junction bases outside the gene matches: 6. Germline CDR1 is MNHEY and CDR2 is SVGAGI. This CDR3 is 14 amino acids long. For the CDR3, the DNA is TGTGCCAGCAGTCCGGGACAGGGGCTCGACGAGCAGTACTTC. Protein sequence: CASSPGQGLDEQYF.

The chain employs TRBV6-5 and TRBJ2-7, with no clear D. The CDR3 runs 15 residues. Trimming shortened V by 6 bases and J by 0 bases, and 15 bases separated the two germline ends. CDR1 is MNHEY and CDR2 is SVGAGI in the germline V gene. The CDR3 nucleotides read TGTGCCAGCAGCCTCCGACCAGGCAACTCCTACGAGCAGTACTTC. Translation gives CASSLRPGNSYEQYF.

This clone was seen more than once but under ten times. The rearrangement uses TRBV12-3 or TRBV12-4 and TRBJ2-7; D gene uncertain. This CDR3 spans 13 amino acids. V shed 6 bases and J shed 4 bases, with 13 bases lying between them. The CDR3 nucleotides read TGTGCCAGCAGCCCTCCTCTCCTTTACGAGCAGTACTTC. Amino acid sequence: CASSPPLLYEQYF.

This clone was seen just once. The rearrangement links TRBV27 to TRBJ2-2; D is undetermined. The V end lost 6 bases, the J end lost 7 bases, and 6 bases lay between the germline ends. Germline V gives CDR1 MNHEY, CDR2 SMNVEV (reference sequence). This CDR3 contains 11 residues. The CDR3 reads CASSLYGELFF. CDR3 in DNA: TGTGCCAGCAGCCTGTACGGGGAGCTGTTTTTT.

The chain uses TRBV6-5 and TRBJ1-2, with 9 nucleotides matching TRBD1. The CDR3 totals 15 residues. From germline, CDR1 is MNHEY and CDR2 SVGAGI. V shed 2 bases and J 8 bases; nucleotides not matched to a gene: 9. The CDR3 region has the DNA TGTGCCAGCAGTTACCACCGGGACAGGGTGACCGGCTACACCTTC. Its protein is CASSYHRDRVTGYTF.

The chain uses TRBV4-1 and TRBJ1-1, with D tentatively TRBD1 (5 bases). Germline V gene lookup returns CDR1 MGHRA and CDR2 YSYEKL. The CDR3 has 14 amino acids. The V gene lost 3 bases and the J gene lost 0 bases, with 8 bases spanning the gap. This CDR3 reads CASSHIGVNTEAFF. CDR3 sequence (DNA): TGCGCCAGCAGCCATATAGGGGTGAACACTGAAGCTTTCTTT.

V and J are TRBV13 and TRBJ2-7; unclear D gene. Germline lookup yields CDR1 PRHDT and CDR2 FYEKMQ (reference sequence). V was pared by 3 bases and J by 0 bases, with 3 bases between. CDR3 size: 12 residues. The CDR3 DNA reads TGTGCCAGCAGCTTCTCCTCCTACGAGCAGTACTTC. This encodes CASSFSSYEQYF.

V usage is TRBV28 and J usage is TRBJ1-4; 9 bases are shared with TRBD1. Germline V gene data show CDR1 as MDHEN and CDR2 as SYDVKM. This CDR3 contains 15 residues. V shed 4 bases and J 8 bases; nucleotides not matched to a gene: 8. The chain's CDR3 is CASSSPGQGWEKLFF. CDR3 nucleotide sequence: TGTGCCAGCAGTTCTCCGGGACAGGGATGGGAAAAACTGTTTTTT.

This chain uses TRBV7-3 with TRBJ2-3, with TRBD2 as a possible D gene (5 bases). Germline values: CDR1 SGHTA, CDR2 FQGTGA. This CDR3 comprises 14 residues. Between the trimmed V and J ends, which lost 2 bases and 5 bases, there was a span of 11 bases. CDR3 protein: CASSLGGWVDTQYF. In DNA, the CDR3 is TGTGCCAGCAGCTTAGGCGGGTGGGTAGATACGCAGTATTTT.

This chain connects TRBV4-1 to TRBJ2-1; weak D call: TRBD2 (7 bases). Germline-derived CDR1 and CDR2 are MGHRA and YSYEKL. Deletions cut 1 base from V and 5 bases from J, with 15 bases between. The CDR3 loop spans 16 amino acids. CDR3 sequence: CASSQVTGGLNNEQFF. Here the CDR3 DNA reads TGCGCCAGCAGCCAAGTGACGGGGGGCCTTAACAATGAGCAGTTCTTC.

This clone is a singleton in its sample. The rearrangement links TRBV3-1 (or the pseudogene TRBV3-2) to TRBJ2-2; D remains unclear. Trimming stripped 4 bases from V and 4 bases from J, with 7 bases between. The CDR3 contains 13 residues. Germline V gene lookup returns CDR1 LGHDT and CDR2 YNNKEL (reference sequence). The CDR3 DNA sequence: TGTGCCAGCAGCCTATCAGGCACCGGGGAGCTGTTTTTT. Amino acids: CASSLSGTGELFF.

The chain uses TRBV10-3 and TRBJ1-4; 7 bases map to TRBD1. CDR3 length: 14 amino acids. J was trimmed by 8 bases and V by 10 bases; bases with no gene match: 13. In germline, CDR1 is ENHRY, CDR2 SYGVKD. The DNA for the CDR3 is TGTGCCACCGGGATTGACAGGGTGGGGGAAAAACTGTTTTTT. Translation: CATGIDRVGEKLFF.

This chain's CDR3 is CASSSSGGHTYEQYF. CDR3 DNA sequence: TGTGCCAGCAGCTCTAGCGGGGGGCATACCTACGAGCAGTACTTC. V usage is TRBV11-2 and J usage is TRBJ2-7; 11 bases agree with TRBD2. Trimming cost V 4 bases and J 2 bases; bases outside gene matches: 4. The CDR3 sequence is 15 residues long. The V gene's germline CDR1 is SGHAT and CDR2 FQNNGV.

This clone was seen just once. This rearrangement joins TRBV4-1 to TRBJ2-7; 11 positions agree with TRBD2. Looked up from germline, CDR1 is MGHRA and CDR2 is YSYEKL. V shed 2 bases, J shed 6 bases, and the junction held 3 bases outside the gene matches. The CDR3 consists of 14 residues. CDR3 in amino acids: CASSQLAGGREQYF. Written as DNA, the CDR3 is TGCGCCAGCAGCCAACTAGCGGGAGGTCGCGAGCAGTACTTC.

This clone has only one observation. The rearrangement joins TRBV5-1 to TRBJ1-1; TRBD1 matches 7 bases. This CDR3 is 14 amino acids long. Germline V CDR1 and CDR2: SGHRS, YFSETQ. The V and J ends lost 6 bases and 0 bases, in that order; junction bases with no gene match: 5. CDR3 nucleotides: TGCGCCAGCAAATCGGGACAGATGAACACTGAAGCTTTCTTT. This encodes CASKSGQMNTEAFF.

The chain combines TRBV7-8 with TRBJ2-7; 9 positions agree with TRBD2. The CDR3 sequence is 15 residues long. V lost 2 bases, J lost 5 bases, and 7 bases stayed unmatched. Germline lookup yields CDR1 SGHVS and CDR2 FQNEAQ. The CDR3 here is CASSLLREGRNEQYF. The CDR3 DNA reads as TGTGCCAGCAGCTTACTGCGGGAGGGCAGAAACGAGCAGTACTTC.

The V gene is TRBV6-5, the J gene TRBJ2-7; 7 nucleotides match TRBD2. The germline V gene has CDR1 MNHEY and CDR2 SVGAGI. This CDR3 is built from 12 residues. V lost 8 bases, J lost 7 bases, and 8 bases stayed unmatched. The CDR3 region has the DNA TGTGCCAGCGGGGGGGGAGCAAGGGAGCAGTACTTC. It translates to CASGGGAREQYF.

The V gene is TRBV7-8, the J gene TRBJ2-5, with D tentatively TRBD2 (6 bases). This CDR3 comprises 13 residues. Trimming removed 4 bases from V and 1 base from J, with 7 bases in between. Germline CDR1 is SGHVS and CDR2 is FQNEAQ. This chain's CDR3 is CASSSGLQETQYF. The CDR3 nucleotides read TGTGCCAGCAGCTCGGGACTCCAAGAGACCCAGTACTTC.

There are a few counts of this clone. This chain uses TRBV29-1 with TRBJ2-7; the match to TRBD1 covers 8 bases. This CDR3 spans 17 amino acids. Trimming removed 0 bases from V and 2 bases from J; junction bases left unmatched: 12. The V gene's germline CDR1 is SQVTM and CDR2 ANQGSEA. The CDR3: CSVEDVQGAGGTYEQYF. As DNA, the CDR3 is TGCAGCGTTGAAGATGTCCAGGGAGCAGGGGGCACCTACGAGCAGTACTTC.

V gene TRBV18 combines with J gene TRBJ1-4; TRBD1 matches 7 bases. Germline V gene data show CDR1 as KGHSH and CDR2 as LQKENI. The CDR3 is 18 residues long. V dropped 2 bases and J dropped 0; count of bases not matched to a gene: 9. The chain's CDR3 is CASSPEPGTAATNEKLFF. DNA for the CDR3: TGTGCCAGCTCACCAGAACCCGGGACAGCCGCAACTAATGAAAAACTGTTTTTT.